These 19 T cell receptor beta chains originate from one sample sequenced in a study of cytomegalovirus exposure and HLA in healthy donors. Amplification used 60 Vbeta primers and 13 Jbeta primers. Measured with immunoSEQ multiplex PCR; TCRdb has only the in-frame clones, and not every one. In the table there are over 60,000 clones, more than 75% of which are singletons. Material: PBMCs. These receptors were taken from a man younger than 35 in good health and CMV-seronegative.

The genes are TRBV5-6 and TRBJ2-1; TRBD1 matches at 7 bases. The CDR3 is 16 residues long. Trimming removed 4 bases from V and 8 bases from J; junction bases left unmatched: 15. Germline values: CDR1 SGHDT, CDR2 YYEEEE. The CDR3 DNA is TGTGCCAGCAGCCAAATGGGACAGACGAGGTGGGATGAGCAGTTCTTC. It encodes CASSQMGQTRWDEQFF.

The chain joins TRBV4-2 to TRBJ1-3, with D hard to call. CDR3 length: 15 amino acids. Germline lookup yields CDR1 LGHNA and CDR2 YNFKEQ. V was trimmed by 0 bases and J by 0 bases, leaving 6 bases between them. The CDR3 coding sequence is TGTGCCAGCAGCCAAGAATCGGGCTCTGGAAACACCATATATTTT. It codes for CASSQESGSGNTIYF.

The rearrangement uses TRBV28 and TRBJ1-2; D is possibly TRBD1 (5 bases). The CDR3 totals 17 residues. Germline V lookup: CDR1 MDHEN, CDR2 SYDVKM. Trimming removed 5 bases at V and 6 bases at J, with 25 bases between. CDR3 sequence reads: CASSLEQGSWILDGYTF. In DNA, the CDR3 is TGTGCCAGCAGTCTCGAGCAGGGTTCGTGGATATTGGATGGCTACACCTTC.

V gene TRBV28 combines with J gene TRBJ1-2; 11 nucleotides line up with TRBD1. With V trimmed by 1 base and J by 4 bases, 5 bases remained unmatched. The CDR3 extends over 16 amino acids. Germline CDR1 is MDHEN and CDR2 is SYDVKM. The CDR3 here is CASSLYRTGGGYGYTF. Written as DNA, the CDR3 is TGTGCCAGCAGTTTATATCGGACAGGGGGCGGCTATGGCTACACCTTC.

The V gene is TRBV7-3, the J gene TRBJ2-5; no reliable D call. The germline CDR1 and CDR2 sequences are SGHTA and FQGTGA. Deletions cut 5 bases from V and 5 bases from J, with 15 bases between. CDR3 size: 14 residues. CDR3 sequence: CASSPGGPPETQYF. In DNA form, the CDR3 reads TGTGCCAGCAGCCCCGGTGGGCCGCCGGAGACCCAGTACTTC.

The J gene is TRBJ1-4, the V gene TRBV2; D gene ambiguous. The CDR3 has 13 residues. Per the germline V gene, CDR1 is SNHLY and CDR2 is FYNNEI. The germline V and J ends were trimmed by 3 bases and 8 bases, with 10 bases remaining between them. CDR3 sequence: CASSDIAGEKLFF. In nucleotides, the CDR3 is TGTGCCAGCAGTGACATCGCGGGGGAAAAACTGTTTTTT.

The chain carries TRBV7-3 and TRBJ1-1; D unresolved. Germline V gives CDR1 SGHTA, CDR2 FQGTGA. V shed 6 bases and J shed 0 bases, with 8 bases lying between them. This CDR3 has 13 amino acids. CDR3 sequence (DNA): TGTGCCAGCAGTTACGGGGTGAACACTGAAGCTTTCTTT. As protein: CASSYGVNTEAFF.

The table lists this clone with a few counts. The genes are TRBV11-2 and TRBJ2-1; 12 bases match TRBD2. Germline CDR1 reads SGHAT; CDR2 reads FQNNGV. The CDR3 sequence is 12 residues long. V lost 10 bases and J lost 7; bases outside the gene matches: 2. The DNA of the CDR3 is TGTGCCATTCTAGCGGGGGGGAATGAGCAGTTCTTC. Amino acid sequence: CAILAGGNEQFF.

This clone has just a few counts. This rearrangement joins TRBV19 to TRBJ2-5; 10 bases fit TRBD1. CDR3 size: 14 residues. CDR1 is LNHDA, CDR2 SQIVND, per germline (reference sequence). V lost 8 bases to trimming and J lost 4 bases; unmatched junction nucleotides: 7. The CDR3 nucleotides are TGTGCCAGTGGACTAGGACAGGGGGTAGAGACCCAGTACTTC. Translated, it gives CASGLGQGVETQYF.

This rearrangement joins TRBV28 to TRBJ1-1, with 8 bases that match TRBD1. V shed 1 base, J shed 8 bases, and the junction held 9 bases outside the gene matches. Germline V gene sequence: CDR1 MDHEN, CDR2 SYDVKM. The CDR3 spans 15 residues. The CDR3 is CASSLLITGGREAFF. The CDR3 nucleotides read TGTGCCAGCAGTTTATTAATAACAGGGGGTCGAGAAGCTTTCTTT.

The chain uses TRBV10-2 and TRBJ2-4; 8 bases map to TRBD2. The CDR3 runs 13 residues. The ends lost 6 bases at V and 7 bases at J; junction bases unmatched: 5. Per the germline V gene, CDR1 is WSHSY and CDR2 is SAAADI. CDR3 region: CASRTPGGNIQYF. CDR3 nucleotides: TGCGCCAGCAGGACCCCGGGGGGGAACATTCAGTACTTC.

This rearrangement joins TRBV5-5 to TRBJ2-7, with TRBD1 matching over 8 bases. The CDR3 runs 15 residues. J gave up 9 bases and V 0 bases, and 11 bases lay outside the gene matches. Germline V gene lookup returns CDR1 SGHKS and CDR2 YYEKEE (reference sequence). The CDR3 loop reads CASSLVPGQAQGQYV. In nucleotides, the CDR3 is TGTGCCAGCAGCTTGGTCCCGGGACAGGCCCAGGGGCAGTACGTC.

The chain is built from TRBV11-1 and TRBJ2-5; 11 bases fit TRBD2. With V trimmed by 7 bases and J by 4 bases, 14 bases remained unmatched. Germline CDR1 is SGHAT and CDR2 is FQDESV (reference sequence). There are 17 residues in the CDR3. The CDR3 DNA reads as TGTGCCAGCACTCGTGGGCTAGCGGGGGGCCGAGGAGAGACCCAGTACTTC. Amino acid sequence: CASTRGLAGGRGETQYF.

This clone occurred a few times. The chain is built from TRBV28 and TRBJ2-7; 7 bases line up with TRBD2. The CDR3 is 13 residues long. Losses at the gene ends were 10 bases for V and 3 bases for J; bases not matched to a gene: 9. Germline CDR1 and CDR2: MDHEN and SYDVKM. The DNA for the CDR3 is TGTGCCACCCGAGCGGGAACCTACTACGAGCAGTACTTC. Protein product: CATRAGTYYEQYF.

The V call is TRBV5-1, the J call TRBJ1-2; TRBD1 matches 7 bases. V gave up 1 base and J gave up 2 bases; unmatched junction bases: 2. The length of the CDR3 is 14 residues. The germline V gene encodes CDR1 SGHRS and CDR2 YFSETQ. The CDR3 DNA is TGCGCCAGCAGCTTGACAGGGGTGAACTATGGCTACACCTTC. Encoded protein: CASSLTGVNYGYTF.

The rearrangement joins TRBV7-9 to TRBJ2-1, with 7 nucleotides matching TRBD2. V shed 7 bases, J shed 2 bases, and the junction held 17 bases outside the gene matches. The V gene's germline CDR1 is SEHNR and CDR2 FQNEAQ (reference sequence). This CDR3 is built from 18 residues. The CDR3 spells CASILKDSRLATYNEQFF. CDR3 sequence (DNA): TGTGCCAGCATATTAAAGGACTCGAGACTAGCCACCTACAATGAGCAGTTCTTC.

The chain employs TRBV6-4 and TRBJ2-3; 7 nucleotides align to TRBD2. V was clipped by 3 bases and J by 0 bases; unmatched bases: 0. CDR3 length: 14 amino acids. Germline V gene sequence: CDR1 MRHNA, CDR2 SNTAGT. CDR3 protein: CASSELASTDTQYF. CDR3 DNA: TGTGCCAGCAGTGAACTAGCGAGCACAGATACGCAGTATTTT.

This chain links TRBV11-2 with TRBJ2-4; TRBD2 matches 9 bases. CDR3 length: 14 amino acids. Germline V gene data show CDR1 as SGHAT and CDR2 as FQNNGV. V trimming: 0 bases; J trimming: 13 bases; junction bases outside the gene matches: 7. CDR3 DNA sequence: TGTGCCAGCAGCTTAGATCAGGGGACTAGCTACCAGTACTTC. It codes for CASSLDQGTSYQYF.

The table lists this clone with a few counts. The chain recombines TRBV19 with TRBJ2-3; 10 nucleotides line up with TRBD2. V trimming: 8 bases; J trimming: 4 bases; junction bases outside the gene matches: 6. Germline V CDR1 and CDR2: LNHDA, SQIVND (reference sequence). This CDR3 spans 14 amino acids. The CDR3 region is CASSLGLAADTQYF. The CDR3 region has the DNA TGTGCCAGTTCCCTTGGACTAGCGGCAGATACGCAGTATTTT. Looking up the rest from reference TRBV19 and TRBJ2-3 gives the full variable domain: DGGITQSPKYLFRKEGQNVTLSCEQNLNHDAMYWYRQDPGQGLRLIYYSQIVNDFQKGDIAEGYSVSREKKESFPLTVTSAQKNPTAFYLCASSLGLAADTQYFGPGTRLTVL.